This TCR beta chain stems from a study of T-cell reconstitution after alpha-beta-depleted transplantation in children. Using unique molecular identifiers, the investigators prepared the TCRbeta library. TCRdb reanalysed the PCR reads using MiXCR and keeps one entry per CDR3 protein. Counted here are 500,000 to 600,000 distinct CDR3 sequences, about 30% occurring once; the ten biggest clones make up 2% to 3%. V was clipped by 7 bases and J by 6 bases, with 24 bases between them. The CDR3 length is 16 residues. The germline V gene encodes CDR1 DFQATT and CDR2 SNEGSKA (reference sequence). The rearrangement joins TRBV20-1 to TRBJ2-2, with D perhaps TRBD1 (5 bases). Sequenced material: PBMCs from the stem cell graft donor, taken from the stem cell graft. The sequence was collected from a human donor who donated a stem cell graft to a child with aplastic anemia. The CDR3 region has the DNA TGCAGTGGTCGGGCCGCGACAGTCTATACCGCCGGGGAGCTGTTTTTT. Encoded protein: CSGRAATVYTAGELFF.